Each of the 2 T cell receptor beta chains below was sequenced from the same sample in a study of cytomegalovirus exposure and HLA in healthy donors (dated by TCRdb to about 2017). Library prep was done by the immunoSEQ multiplex PCR assay. The multiplex PCR relied on a mix of 60 forward primers for TCR Vbeta segments and 13 reverse primers for TCR Jbeta segments. TCRdb carries this immuneACCESS record with in-frame sequences only. Its versions omit some clonotypes, under half of them owing to an unresolved V gene in the studies checked, with the rest unexplained. The sample records about 120,000 clones, about four fifths of which are singletons. The top ten clones comprise around 3.5% of the sample. The sequencing sample was made of PBMCs. Every receptor here comes from a woman aged 40 to 55 in good health and CMV-seropositive.

The chain recombines TRBV27 with TRBJ2-1; 7 positions match TRBD2. CDR1 is MNHEY and CDR2 is SMNVEV in the germline V gene (reference sequence). The CDR3 has 16 residues. With 8 bases clipped from V and 8 bases from J, the junction kept 18 bases outside the gene matches. The CDR3 region is CASWEGGTADADEQFF. CDR3 bases: TGTGCCAGCTGGGAGGGCGGGACTGCCGATGCCGATGAGCAGTTCTTC.

The genes are TRBV29-1 and TRBJ1-3; D remains unclear. The CDR3 sequence is 13 residues long. V was shortened by 7 bases and J by 0 bases, with 10 bases between the two germline ends. CDR1 is SQVTM and CDR2 is ANQGSEA in the germline V gene. The CDR3 protein is CSGTRDSGNTIYF. The CDR3 nucleotides are TGCAGCGGAACTAGGGACTCTGGAAACACCATATATTTT.